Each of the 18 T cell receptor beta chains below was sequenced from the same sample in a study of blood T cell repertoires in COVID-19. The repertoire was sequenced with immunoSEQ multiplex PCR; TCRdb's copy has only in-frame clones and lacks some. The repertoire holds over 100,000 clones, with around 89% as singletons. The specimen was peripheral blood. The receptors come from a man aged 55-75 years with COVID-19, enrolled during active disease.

The CDR3 nucleotides read TGCAGCGTCAGGACAGCGGGGTTTGGAGGCTACACCTTC. It encodes CSVRTAGFGGYTF. The chain recombines TRBV29-1 with TRBJ1-2; weak D call: TRBD1 (6 bases). The CDR3 contains 13 residues. Between the trimmed V and J ends, which lost 6 bases and 8 bases, there was a span of 19 bases. CDR1 is SQVTM, CDR2 ANQGSEA, per germline.

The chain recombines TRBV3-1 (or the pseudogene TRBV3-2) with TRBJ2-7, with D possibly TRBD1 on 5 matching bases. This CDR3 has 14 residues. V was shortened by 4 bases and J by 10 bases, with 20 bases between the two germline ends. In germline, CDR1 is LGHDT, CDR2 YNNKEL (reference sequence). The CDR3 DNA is TGTGCCAGCAGCCCACCCACTCGTCAGGGTAGACAGTACTTC. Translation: CASSPPTRQGRQYF.

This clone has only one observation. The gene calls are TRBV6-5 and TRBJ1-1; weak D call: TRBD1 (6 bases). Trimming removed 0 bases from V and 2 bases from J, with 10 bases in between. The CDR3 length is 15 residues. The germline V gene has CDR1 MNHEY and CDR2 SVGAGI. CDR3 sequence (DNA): TGTGCCAGCAGTTACTCTGGGGGCGTAAACACTGAAGCTTTCTTT. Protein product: CASSYSGGVNTEAFF.

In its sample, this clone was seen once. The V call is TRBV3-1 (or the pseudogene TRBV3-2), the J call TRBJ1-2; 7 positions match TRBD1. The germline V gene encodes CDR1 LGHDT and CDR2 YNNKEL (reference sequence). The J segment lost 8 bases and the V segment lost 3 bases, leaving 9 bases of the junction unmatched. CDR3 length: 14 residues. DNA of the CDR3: TGTGCCAGCAGCCACCCCGACAGGGTGGAGGGCTACACCTTC. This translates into CASSHPDRVEGYTF.

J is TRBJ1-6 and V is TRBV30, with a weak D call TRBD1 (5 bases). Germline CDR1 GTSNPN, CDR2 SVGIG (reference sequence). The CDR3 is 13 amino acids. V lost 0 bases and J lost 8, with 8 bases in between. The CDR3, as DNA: TGTGCCTGGAGTGTGGACACCTATTCACCCCTCCACTTT. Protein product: CAWSVDTYSPLHF.

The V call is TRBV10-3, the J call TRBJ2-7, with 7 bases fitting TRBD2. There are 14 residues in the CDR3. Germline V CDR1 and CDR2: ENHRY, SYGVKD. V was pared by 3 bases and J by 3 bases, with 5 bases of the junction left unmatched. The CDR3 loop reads CAISDRGVDYEQYF. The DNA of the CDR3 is TGTGCCATCAGTGATCGGGGGGTGGACTACGAGCAGTACTTC.

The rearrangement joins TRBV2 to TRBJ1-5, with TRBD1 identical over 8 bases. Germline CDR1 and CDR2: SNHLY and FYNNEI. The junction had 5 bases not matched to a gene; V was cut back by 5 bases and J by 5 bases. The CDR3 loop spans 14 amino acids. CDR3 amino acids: CASSPDREDQPQHF. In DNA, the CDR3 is TGTGCCAGCAGTCCGGACAGGGAGGATCAGCCCCAGCATTTT.

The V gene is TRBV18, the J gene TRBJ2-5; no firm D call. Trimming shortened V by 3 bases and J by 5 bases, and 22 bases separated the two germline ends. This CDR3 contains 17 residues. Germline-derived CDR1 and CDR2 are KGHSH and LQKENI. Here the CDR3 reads CASSPLPVKSNGETQYF. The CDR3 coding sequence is TGTGCCAGCTCACCCCTGCCGGTAAAGTCTAACGGGGAGACCCAGTACTTC.

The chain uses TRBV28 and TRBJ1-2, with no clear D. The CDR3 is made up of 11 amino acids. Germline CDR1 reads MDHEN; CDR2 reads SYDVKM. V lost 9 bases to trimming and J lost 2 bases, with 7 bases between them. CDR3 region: CASWQNYGYTF. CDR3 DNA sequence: TGTGCCAGTTGGCAGAACTATGGCTACACCTTC.

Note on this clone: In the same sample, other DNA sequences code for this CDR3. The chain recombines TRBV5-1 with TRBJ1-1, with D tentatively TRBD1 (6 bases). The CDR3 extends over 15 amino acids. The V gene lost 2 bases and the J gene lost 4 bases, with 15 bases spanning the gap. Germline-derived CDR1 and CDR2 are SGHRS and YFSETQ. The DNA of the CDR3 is TGCGCCAGCAGCTTTGGGGGGCGCGGGGGCACTGAAGCTTTCTTT. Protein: CASSFGGRGGTEAFF.

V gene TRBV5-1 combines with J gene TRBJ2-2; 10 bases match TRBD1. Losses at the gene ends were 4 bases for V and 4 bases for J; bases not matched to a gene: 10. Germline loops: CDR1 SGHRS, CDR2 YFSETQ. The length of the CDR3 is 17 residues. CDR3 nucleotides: TGCGCCAGCAGCGCCCTCCGGGGACAGGGGAGCACCGGGGAGCTGTTTTTT. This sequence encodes CASSALRGQGSTGELFF.

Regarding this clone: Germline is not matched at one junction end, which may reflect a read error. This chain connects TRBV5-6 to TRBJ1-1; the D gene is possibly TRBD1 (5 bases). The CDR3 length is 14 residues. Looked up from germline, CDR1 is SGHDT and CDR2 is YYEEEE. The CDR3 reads CASNLGERLTEAFF. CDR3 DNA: TGTGCCAGCAACTTGGGGGAGCGGCTCACTGAAGCTTTCTTT.

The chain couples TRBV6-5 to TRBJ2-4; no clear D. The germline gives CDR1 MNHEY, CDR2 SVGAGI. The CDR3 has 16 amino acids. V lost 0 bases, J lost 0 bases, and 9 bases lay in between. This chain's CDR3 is CASSYSRQLAKNIQYF. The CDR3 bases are TGTGCCAGCAGTTACTCGAGACAACTAGCCAAAAACATTCAGTACTTC.

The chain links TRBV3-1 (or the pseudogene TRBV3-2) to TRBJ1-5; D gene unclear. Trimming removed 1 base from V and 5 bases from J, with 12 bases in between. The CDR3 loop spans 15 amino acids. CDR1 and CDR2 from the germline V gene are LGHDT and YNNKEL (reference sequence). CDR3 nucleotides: TGTGCCAGCAGCCAAGGGTCCCAGACTTATCAGCCCCAGCATTTT. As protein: CASSQGSQTYQPQHF.

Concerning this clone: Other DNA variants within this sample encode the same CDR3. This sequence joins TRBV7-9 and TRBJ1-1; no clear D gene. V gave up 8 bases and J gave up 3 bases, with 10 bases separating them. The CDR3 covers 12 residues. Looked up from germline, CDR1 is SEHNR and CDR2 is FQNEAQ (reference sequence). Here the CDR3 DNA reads TGTGCCAGCTCCTTTACGGACACTGAAGCTTTCTTT. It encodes CASSFTDTEAFF.

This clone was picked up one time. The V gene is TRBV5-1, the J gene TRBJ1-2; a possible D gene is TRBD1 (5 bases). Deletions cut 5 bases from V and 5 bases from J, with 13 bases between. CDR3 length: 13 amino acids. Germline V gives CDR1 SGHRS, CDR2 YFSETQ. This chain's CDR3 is CASSRADTYGYTF. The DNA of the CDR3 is TGCGCCAGCAGTAGGGCGGACACTTATGGCTACACCTTC.

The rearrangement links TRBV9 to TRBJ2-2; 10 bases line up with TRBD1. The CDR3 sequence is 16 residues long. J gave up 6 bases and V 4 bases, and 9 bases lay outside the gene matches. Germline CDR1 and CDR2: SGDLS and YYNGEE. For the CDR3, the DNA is TGTGCCAGCAGCATACCGGGACAGGGGTTACCCGGGGAGCTGTTTTTT. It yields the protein CASSIPGQGLPGELFF.

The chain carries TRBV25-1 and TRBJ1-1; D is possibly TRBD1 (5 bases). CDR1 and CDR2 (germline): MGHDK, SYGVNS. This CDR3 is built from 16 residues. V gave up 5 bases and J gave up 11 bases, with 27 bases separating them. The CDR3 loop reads CASSPQRAGRAAGAFF. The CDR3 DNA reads TGTGCCAGCAGTCCCCAAAGGGCAGGACGAGCAGCAGGGGCTTTCTTT.